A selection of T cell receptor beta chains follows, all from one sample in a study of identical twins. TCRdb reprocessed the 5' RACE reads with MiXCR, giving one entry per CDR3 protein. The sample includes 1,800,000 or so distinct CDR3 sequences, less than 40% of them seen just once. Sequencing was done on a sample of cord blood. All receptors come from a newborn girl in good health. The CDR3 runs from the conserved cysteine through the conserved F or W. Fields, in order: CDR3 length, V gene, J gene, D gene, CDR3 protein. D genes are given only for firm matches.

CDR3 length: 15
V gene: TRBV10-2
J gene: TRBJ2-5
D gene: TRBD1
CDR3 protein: CASSESGTGAWEQYF

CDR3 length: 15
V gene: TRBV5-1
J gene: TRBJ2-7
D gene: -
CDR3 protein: CASSHGQRSSYEQYF

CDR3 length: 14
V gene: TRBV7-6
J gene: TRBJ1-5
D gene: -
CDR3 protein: CASSLKETTQPQHF

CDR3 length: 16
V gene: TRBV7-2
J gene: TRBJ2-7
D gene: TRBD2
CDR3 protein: CASSLASSGAIYEQYF

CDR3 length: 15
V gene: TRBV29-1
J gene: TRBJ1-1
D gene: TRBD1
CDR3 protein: CSVGVTGGVNTEAFF

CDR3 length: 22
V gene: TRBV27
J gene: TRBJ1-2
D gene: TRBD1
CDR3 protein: CASTRFMSRGQGAPNPSYGYTF

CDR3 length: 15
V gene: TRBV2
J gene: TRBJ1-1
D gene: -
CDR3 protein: CASSETRVGNTEAFF

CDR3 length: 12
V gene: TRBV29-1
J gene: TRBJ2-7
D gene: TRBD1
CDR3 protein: CSASDRVHEQYF

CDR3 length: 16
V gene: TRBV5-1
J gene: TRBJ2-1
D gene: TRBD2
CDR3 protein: CASSSLAGVGSDEQFF

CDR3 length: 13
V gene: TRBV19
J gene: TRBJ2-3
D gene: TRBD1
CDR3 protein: CATGQETLDTQYF

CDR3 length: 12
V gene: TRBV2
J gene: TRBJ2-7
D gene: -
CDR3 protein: CASRAEGNEQYF

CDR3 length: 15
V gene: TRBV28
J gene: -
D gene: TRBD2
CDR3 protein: CASGQTSGPYNEQYF

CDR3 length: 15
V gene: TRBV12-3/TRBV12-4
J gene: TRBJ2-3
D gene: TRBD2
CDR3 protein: CASTPSGTSTDTQYF

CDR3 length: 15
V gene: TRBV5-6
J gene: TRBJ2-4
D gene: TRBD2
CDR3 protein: CASSLVTSAKNIQYF

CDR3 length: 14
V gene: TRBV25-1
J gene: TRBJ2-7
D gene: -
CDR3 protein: CASSESGSSYEQYF

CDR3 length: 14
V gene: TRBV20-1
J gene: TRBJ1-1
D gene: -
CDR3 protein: CSARDYRRNTEAFF

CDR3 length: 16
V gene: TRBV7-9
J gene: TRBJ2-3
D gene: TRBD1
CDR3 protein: CASSLLGQGGTDTQYF

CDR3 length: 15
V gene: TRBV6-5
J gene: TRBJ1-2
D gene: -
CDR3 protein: CASSYSVSQKGGYTF

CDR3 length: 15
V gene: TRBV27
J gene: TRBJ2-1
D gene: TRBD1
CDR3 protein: CASSLATGAYNEQFF

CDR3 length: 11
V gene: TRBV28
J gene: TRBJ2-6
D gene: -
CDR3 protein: CAAYGANVLTF

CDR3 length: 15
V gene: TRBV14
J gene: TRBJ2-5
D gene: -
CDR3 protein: CASSPLAALQETQYF

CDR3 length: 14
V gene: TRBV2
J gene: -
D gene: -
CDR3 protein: CASSDRRPSYEQYF

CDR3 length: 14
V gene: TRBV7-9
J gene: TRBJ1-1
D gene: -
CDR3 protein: CASSLRIGGGEAFF

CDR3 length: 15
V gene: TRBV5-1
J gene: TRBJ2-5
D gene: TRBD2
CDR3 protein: CASSPSGLAGDEQYF

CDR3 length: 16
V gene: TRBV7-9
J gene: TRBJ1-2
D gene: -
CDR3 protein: CASSLEGRRGYYGYTF

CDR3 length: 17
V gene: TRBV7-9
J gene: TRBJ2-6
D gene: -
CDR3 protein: CASSPGWTNSGANVLTF

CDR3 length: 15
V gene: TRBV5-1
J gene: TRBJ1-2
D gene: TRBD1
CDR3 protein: CASSLGGQALRGYTF

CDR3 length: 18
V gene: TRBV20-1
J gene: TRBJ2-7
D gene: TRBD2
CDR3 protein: CSARDPRTSGRVVYEQCF

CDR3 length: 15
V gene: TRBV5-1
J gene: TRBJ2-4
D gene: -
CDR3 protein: CASSLDGLAKNIQYF

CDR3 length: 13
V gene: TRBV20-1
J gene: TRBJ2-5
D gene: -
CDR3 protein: CSAGKIRQETQYF

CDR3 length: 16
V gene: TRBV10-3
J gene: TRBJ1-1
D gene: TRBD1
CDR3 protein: CAISPTGEGMNTEAFF

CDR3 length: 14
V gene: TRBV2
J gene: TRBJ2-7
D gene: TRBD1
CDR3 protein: CASRWDRQAYEQYF

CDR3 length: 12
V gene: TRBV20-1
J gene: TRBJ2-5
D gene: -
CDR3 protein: CSACNSQETQYF

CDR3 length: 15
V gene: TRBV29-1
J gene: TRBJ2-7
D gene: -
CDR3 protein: CSVEEGGIGAYEQYF

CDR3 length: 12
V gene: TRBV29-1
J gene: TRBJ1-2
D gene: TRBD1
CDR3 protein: CSVDRQGYGYTF

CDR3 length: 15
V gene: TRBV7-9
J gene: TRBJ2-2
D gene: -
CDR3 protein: CASSREGIDTGELFF

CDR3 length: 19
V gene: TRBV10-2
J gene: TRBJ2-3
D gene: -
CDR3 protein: CASSDPNYGQRSPTDTQYF